Listed here are 3 T cell receptor beta chains from one sample, sequenced in a study of blood T cell repertoires in COVID-19. Produced via immunoSEQ multiplex PCR; TCRdb's table is partial and in-frame only. The sample shows about 130,000 clones, around 73% of them seen only once. Sequencing was performed on peripheral blood. The receptor set was obtained from a man in his fifties or sixties who had recovered from COVID-19.

The rearrangement links TRBV7-2 to TRBJ2-3, with 9 bases aligning to TRBD2. Germline trimming cut 2 bases from V and 3 bases from J; bases unmatched to any gene: 9. Germline CDR1 reads SGHTA; CDR2 reads FQGNSA. The CDR3 covers 17 residues. CDR3 DNA sequence: TGTGCCAGCAGCTTACTTGGCGGGAGGGCCAGAACAGATACGCAGTATTTT. Amino acid sequence: CASSLLGGRARTDTQYF.

This clone appeared a single time. V is TRBV4-3 and J is TRBJ2-2; 8 nucleotides line up with TRBD2. The V segment lost 0 bases and the J segment 1 base; nucleotides outside the gene matches: 1. The V gene's germline CDR1 is LGHNA and CDR2 YSLEER. The CDR3 loop spans 16 amino acids. The CDR3 bases are TGCGCCAGCAGCCAAGATCGGGGGGGGAACACCGGGGAGCTGTTTTTT. It is translated as CASSQDRGGNTGELFF.

The rearrangement uses TRBV6-5 and TRBJ1-4; 7 bases match TRBD1. Germline V gene data show CDR1 as MNHEY and CDR2 as SVGAGI. V trimming: 0 bases; J trimming: 4 bases; junction bases outside the gene matches: 2. The CDR3 has 15 amino acids. DNA for the CDR3: TGTGCCAGCAGTTACTCCCAGGGGGGTAATGAAAAACTGTTTTTT. Amino acid sequence: CASSYSQGGNEKLFF.